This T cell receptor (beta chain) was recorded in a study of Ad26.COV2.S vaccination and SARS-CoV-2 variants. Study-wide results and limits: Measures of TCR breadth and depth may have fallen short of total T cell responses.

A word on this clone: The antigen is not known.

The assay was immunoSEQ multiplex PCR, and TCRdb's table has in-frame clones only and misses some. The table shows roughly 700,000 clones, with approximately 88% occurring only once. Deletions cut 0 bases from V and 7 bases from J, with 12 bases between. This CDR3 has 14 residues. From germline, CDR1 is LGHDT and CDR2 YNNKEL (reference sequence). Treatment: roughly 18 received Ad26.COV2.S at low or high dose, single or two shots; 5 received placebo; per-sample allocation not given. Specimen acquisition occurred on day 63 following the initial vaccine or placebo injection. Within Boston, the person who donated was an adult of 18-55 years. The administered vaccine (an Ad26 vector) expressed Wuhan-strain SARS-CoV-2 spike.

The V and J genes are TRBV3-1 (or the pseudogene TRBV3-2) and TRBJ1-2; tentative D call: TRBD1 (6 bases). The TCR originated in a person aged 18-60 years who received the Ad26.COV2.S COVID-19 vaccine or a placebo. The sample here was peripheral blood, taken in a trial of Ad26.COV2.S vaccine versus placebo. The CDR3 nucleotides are TGTGCCAGCAGCCAAGATTGGGGGGCGCGTGGCTACACCTTC. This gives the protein CASSQDWGARGYTF.